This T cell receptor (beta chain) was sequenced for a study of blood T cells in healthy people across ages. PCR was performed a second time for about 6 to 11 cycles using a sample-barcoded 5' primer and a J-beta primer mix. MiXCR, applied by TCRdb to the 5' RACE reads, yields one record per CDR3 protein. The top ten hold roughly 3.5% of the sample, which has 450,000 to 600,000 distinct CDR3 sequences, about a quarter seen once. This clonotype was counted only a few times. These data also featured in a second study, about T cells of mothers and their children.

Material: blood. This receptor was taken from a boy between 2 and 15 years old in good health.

Here the CDR3 DNA reads TGTGCCAGCAGCCAAGATTCACCATCATTCACAGATACGCAGTATTTT. It is translated as CASSQDSPSFTDTQYF. The chain couples TRBV3-1 to TRBJ2-3; D gene ambiguous. The V end was cut by 0 bases, the J end by 2 bases, with 12 bases between. This CDR3 is 16 amino acids long. Germline V CDR1 and CDR2: LGHDT, YNNKEL (reference sequence).